The rows below give T cell receptor beta chains drawn from one sample of a study of regulatory T cells in long-lasting Graves disease. TCRdb recomputed calls from the multiplex PCR reads with MiXCR, one row per CDR3 protein. The sample records 400,000 or so distinct CDR3 sequences, more than 20% being singletons. Here the sequenced sample was peripheral blood mononuclear cells (PBMCs), taken when the disease was refractory, from a patient treated with antithyroid drugs. These receptors were collected from a female donor with Graves disease. The CDR3 runs from the conserved cysteine through the conserved F or W. The D gene is left open where the match is weak. Clone sizes are given selectively: once, few, many, or a class where the clone is expanded.

j_call | d_call | v_call | clone_size | cdr3_nt | cdr3_aa
TRBJ2-7 | NA | TRBV28 | many | TGTGCCAGCAGATCCGGGGTTGGAGGAGGGGCCTACGAGCAGTACTTC | CASRSGVGGGAYEQYF
TRBJ2-3 | NA | TRBV2 | few | TGTGCCAGCTCCGTGTCGGCTAGGGGCACAGATACGCAGTATTTT | CASSVSARGTDTQYF
TRBJ2-1 | TRBD2 | TRBV15 | NA | TGTGCCACCCTTCCCGGGACTAGCGGGAGTGGTGAGCAGTTCTTC | CATLPGTSGSGEQFF
TRBJ1-2 | NA | TRBV9 | NA | TGTGCCAGCAGCGTTTCCCCTACAGGGACCTATGGCTACACCTTC | CASSVSPTGTYGYTF
TRBJ2-7 | NA | TRBV20-1 | many | TGCAGTGCTAGGGGGAACGCATTTAGCTCCTACGAGCAGTACTTC | CSARGNAFSSYEQYF
TRBJ1-5 | TRBD1 | TRBV6-1 | NA | TGTGCCACAACAGGGACAGGGGGTCAACAGCCCCAGCATTTT | CATTGTGGQQPQHF
TRBJ2-7 | NA | TRBV28 | many | TGTGCCAGCAGTTTTCTGACAGTAGCCTACGAGCAGTACTTC | CASSFLTVAYEQYF
TRBJ2-2 | NA | TRBV10-3 | NA | TGTGCCATCAGTGTCCCTAGCAGGAACACCGGGGAGCTGTTTTTT | CAISVPSRNTGELFF
TRBJ1-5 | NA | TRBV4-3 | few | TGCGCCAGCAGCCTCTGGACAGATCAGCCCCAGCATTTT | CASSLWTDQPQHF
TRBJ2-5 | NA | TRBV7-2 | few | TGTGCCAGCAGCCCGACACCGGGGTACCAAGAGACCCAGTACTTC | CASSPTPGYQETQYF
TRBJ1-5 | NA | TRBV11-2 | many | TGTGCCAGCAGCTTAGGACACCTTAGCAATCAGCCCCAGCATTTT | CASSLGHLSNQPQHF
TRBJ2-1 | TRBD1 | TRBV6-5 | many | TGTGCCAGCAGTTACGGGACAGGGACCAATGAGCAGTTCTTC | CASSYGTGTNEQFF
TRBJ1-2 | NA | TRBV19 | NA | TGTGCCATCAGAACGAGCGGACTCTATGGCTACACCTTC | CAIRTSGLYGYTF
TRBJ1-5 | TRBD1 | TRBV30 | many | TGTGCCTGGAGTGAGAAGGGACAGAATCAGCCCCAGCATTTT | CAWSEKGQNQPQHF
TRBJ1-1 | NA | TRBV7-3 | NA | TGTGCCAGCAGCTCCTTTAGGAACACTGAAGCTTTCTTT | CASSSFRNTEAFF
TRBJ2-3 | NA | TRBV7-2 | NA | TGTGCCAGCAGCCAACGAGGGGCGGACACGCAGTATTTT | CASSQRGADTQYF
TRBJ2-3 | TRBD2 | TRBV20-1 | NA | TGCAGTGCTAGAGATCTCGGGACTAGCGGGAGAAGAGATACGCAGTATTTT | CSARDLGTSGRRDTQYF
TRBJ2-7 | NA | TRBV30 | many | TGTGCCTGGAGTGTACTAGTCTACGAGCAGTACTTC | CAWSVLVYEQYF
TRBJ2-1 | TRBD1 | TRBV7-3 | NA | TGTGCCAGCAGCTCTTCGACAGGGGGGCTTTACAATGAGCAGTTCTTC | CASSSSTGGLYNEQFF
TRBJ1-1 | NA | TRBV28 | many | TGTGCCAGCAGTTTATTGATGGGGGGGGCCGCTCGGACTGAAGCTTTCTTT | CASSLLMGGAARTEAFF
TRBJ2-7 | TRBD1 | TRBV20-1 | NA | TGCAGTGCGAAGCCCGGGACAGGGGGCTACGAGCAGTACTTC | CSAKPGTGGYEQYF
TRBJ2-2 | NA | TRBV9 | NA | TGTGCCAGCAGCGTATTGGGGAACACCGGGGAGCTGTTTTTT | CASSVLGNTGELFF
TRBJ2-4 | NA | TRBV12-3/TRBV12-4 | many | TGTGCCAGCAGTCCCGCGAAAAACATTCAGTACTTC | CASSPAKNIQYF
TRBJ2-7 | NA | TRBV2 | NA | TGTGCCAGCAGTTCGAGTGTGGGGCAGGGCCACGAGCAGTACTTC | CASSSSVGQGHEQYF
TRBJ2-5 | NA | TRBV12-3/TRBV12-4 | many | TGTGCCAGCAGTCTGGGCGGAGGGCCCGGTGAGACCCAGTACTTC | CASSLGGGPGETQYF
TRBJ1-2 | NA | TRBV12-5 | many | TGTGCTAGTGGTTTGGTACTTGGGGCGCGGGGGAACTATGGCTACACCTTC | CASGLVLGARGNYGYTF